The TCR beta chain described here comes from a study of blood T cell repertoires in COVID-19. Study as a whole: COVID-19 samples collected from the United States, Italy and Spain covered acute and convalescent phases. PBMCs, B-cell-depleted T cells, or T cells provided the cDNA or gDNA that made up the material.

From germline, CDR1 is DFQATT and CDR2 SNEGSKA (reference sequence). Unmatched junction bases numbered 8, after V lost 3 bases and J lost 7 bases. This CDR3 region has 14 residues. Sequencing used immunoSEQ multiplex PCR; TCRdb keeps in-frame clones, though not all of them. The data contain 230,000 or so clones, approximately 80% of them singletons. The sequence was collected from a man aged 30 to 39 with active or convalescent COVID-19. V usage is TRBV20-1 and J usage is TRBJ1-5; the match to TRBD1 covers 8 bases. The sample consisted of peripheral blood. The chain's CDR3 is CSASRSGGQQPQHF. The CDR3, as DNA: TGCAGTGCTAGTCGATCAGGGGGCCAACAGCCCCAGCATTTT.